This T cell receptor (beta chain) was documented in a study of T cell changes during pregnancy in multiple sclerosis (dated by TCRdb to about 2019). With respect to the entire study: The study examined how the T cell repertoire changed over the course of pregnancy in women with multiple sclerosis.

V ends up 2 bases short and J 7 bases short, with an unmatched junction base count of 11. Per the germline V gene, SGHRS is the CDR1 and YFSETQ is the CDR2. Spanning cysteine to phenylalanine, the CDR3 consists of 18 amino acids. Only the CDR3 DNA is retained, 54 bases long and in frame from the first base. Library preparation was by the immunoSEQ multiplex PCR assay. Here the immuneACCESS table is served through TCRdb, limited to in-frame sequences with V and J called. Missing clones are a known gap in these copies; in checked studies unresolved V genes cover under half, and the rest lacks a known reason. The sample table records tens of thousands of clones; more than 75% of these occur just once. Of the sample, approximately 4.4% falls within the top ten clones. About this clone: Its antigen specificity is not known. Base quality data are lacking; no much larger clone is found one base away.

The V and J segments used are TRBV5-1 and TRBJ2-1; TRBD2 agrees with 14 junctional bases. This clonotype was obtained from a female donor in good health, enrolled as a control in a pregnancy study. The specimen comprised peripheral blood, sampled in the second trimester of pregnancy. The CDR3 reads CASSFLAPGTSGSNEQFF. The base sequence is TGCGCCAGCAGCTTTCTCGCGCCCGGGACTAGCGGGAGTAATGAGCAGTTCTTC.